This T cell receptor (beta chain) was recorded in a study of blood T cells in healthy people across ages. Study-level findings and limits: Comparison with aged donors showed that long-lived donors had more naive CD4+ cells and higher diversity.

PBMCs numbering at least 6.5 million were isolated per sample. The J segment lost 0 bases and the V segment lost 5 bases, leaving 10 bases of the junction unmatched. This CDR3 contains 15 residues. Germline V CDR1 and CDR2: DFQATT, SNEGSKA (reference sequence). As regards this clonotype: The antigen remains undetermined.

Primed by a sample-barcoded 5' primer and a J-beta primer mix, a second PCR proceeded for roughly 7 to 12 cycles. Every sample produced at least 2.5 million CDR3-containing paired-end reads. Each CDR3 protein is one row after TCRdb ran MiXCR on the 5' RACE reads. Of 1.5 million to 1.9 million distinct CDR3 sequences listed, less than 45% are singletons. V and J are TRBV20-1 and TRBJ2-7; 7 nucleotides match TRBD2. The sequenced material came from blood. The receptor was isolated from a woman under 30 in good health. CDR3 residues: CSAHSASGSSYEQYF. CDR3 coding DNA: TGCAGTGCTCATTCAGCTAGCGGTTCCTCCTACGAGCAGTACTTC.